The entry below gives a single T cell receptor (beta chain) sequence along with its context. The antigen remains unidentified. Researchers ran the PCR with 60 Vbeta and 13 Jbeta primers. Libraries were prepared by immunoSEQ multiplex PCR; TCRdb keeps only in-frame clonotypes and omits some of them. The sample yields over 85,000 clones, under 85% seen once. The data were obtained in a study of cytomegalovirus exposure and HLA in healthy donors. Whole-study results and caveats: The study listed roughly 150 cytomegalovirus-associated TCR beta chains.

Germline CDR1 SGHTA, CDR2 FQGNSA. This CDR3 region has 13 residues. Trimming removed 4 bases at V and 5 bases at J, with 11 bases between. Sequencing was carried out using PBMCs. The sequence came from a man aged 40-55 years in good health and CMV-seronegative. The chain uses TRBV7-2 and TRBJ2-5; a possible D gene is TRBD2 (5 bases). The CDR3 region has the DNA TGTGCCAGCAGCTCAGACTATAGCGAGACCCAGTACTTC. Protein product: CASSSDYSETQYF.